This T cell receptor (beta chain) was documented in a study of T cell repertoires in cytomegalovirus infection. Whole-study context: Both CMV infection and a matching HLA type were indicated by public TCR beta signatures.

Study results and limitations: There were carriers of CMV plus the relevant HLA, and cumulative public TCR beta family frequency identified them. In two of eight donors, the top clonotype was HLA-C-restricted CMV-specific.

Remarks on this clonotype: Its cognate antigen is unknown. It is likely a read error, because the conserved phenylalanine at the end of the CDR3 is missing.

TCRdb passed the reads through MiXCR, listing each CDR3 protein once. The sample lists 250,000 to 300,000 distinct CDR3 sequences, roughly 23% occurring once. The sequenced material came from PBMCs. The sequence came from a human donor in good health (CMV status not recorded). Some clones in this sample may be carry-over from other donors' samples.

The CDR3 nucleotides are TGTGCCGTCGATGGAGCGGGAGGCACAGATACGCAGTATTCT. It encodes CAVDGAGGTDTQYS. The V and J genes are TRBV2 and TRBJ2-3; 8 nucleotides line up with TRBD2. Losses at the gene ends were 11 bases for V and 1 base for J; bases not matched to a gene: 8. The CDR3 spans 14 residues. Germline CDR1 SNHLY, CDR2 FYNNEI.